This entry is about one T cell receptor (beta chain). This clone's antigen is unknown. No base quality information exists; no much larger clone differs at one position. The library was produced with the immunoSEQ multiplex PCR assay. For the multiplex PCR, a mixture combining 60 forward primers for TCR Vbeta segments and 13 reverse primers for TCR Jbeta segments was used. Amplification of the CDR3 region of rearranged TCR beta genes was performed with a multiplex PCR assay on genomic DNA. Amplified TCR beta libraries were sequenced as 87-base-pair reads on the Illumina HiSeq System. The authors processed their data as follows. Across the 670 or so repertoires, a later analysis counted tens of millions of unique TCR beta chains, about 10 million of which were shared by at least two donors. To remove PCR and sequencing errors, raw reads were error-corrected and collapsed into unique sequences using a nearest-neighbor algorithm that merged closely related sequences. V, D and J gene segments were assigned by aligning CDR3 sequences to IMGT reference sequences. Each retained sequence needed at least a six-nucleotide match to both a V gene segment and a J gene segment. Rearrangements were called productive when the CDR3 lacked stop codons and stayed in frame with V and J; all others were non-productive. CDR3 was defined by IMGT convention, running from the second conserved V-encoded cysteine to the conserved J-encoded phenylalanine. Sequences without an unambiguous match to a single V gene segment were excluded from the earlier analysis of about 640 of the donors. An earlier analysis of several hundred of the donors called V segments functional above 56.7% productive rearrangements and segregating when the between-donor standard deviation exceeded 5%. A statistical classification framework was built for diagnosing cytomegalovirus status from the catalog of TCR beta chain sequences. V and J gene assignment, in a later analysis, came from comparing TCR nucleotide sequences with IMGT/GENE-DB human TR gene sequences. A later analysis assigned CDR3 sequences and most-parsimonious VDJ recombination scenarios with the TCRdist pipeline. A later analysis defined each TCR beta chain by its CDR3 amino acid sequence plus V-gene family, and excluded reads lacking a unique V-gene family. In a later analysis, several hundred highly shared, low-generation-probability nucleotide sequences were removed to address suspected cross-contamination and a sequencing artifact. A later analysis calculated a clonal expansion index for each public chain from normalized within-repertoire ranks of inferred template counts. A later analysis computed generation probabilities with a VDJ recombination model fitted to out-of-frame rearrangements, and checked the results against IGoR. Hypergeometric tests were used in a later analysis to score TCR-TCR, TCR-HLA and TCR-CMV co-occurrence, with a repertoire-size bias correction applied to the TCR pairs. A later analysis estimated false discovery rates by permuting HLA or CMV assignments 20 times. In a later analysis, co-occurring TCRs were grouped using DBSCAN, with TCRdist sequence similarity added in when clustering inside HLA-allele-positive subsets. Repertoires with fewer than 30,000 or more than 120,000 public chains were left out of co-occurrence clustering, as were about 5 repertoires with anomalous nucleotide sharing. Held by TCRdb, this immuneACCESS table contains in-frame sequences only and omits some clones. Under half of the omission traces to an unresolved V gene where checked; the cause of the rest is unknown. That table is the source of V, J and clone size, and D and trimming were worked out from the DNA. The sample records about 160,000 clones, around two thirds of which are singletons. The top ten hold roughly 1.7% of the sample.

This record belongs to a study of cytomegalovirus exposure and HLA in healthy donors (dated by TCRdb to the late 2010s). Broadly, across the study: An earlier analysis of roughly 610 of the donors reported about 280 Gb of sequence data and 117 million unique TCR beta sequences obtained from approximately 180 million T cells. HLA typing included class I and class II loci at four-digit resolution. The study aimed to test whether signatures of past pathogen exposure could be identified by cataloging public T cell receptors. To predict cytomegalovirus infection status, the study brought together high-throughput TCR immunosequencing, statistical association of individual TCRs with disease status, and machine learning. A handful of DR-DQ haplotypes were handled as single units for association and clustering because linkage in the cohort was strong. In an earlier analysis of 587 of the donors, high-throughput TCR beta sequencing was used to judge whether each TCR beta V gene segment behaved as functional or pseudogenic. A later analysis re-examined previously published TCR beta repertoires from around 670 donors and added high-resolution HLA genotyping to investigate patterns of TCR occurrence. The genetic ancestry cluster associated with self-reported Caucasian donors included 70% to 85% of the roughly 400 genotyped donors. Among about 400 genotyped donors of the cohort, an average of about 240,000 unique TCR beta nucleotide sequences was sequenced per donor, of which 15% to 20% were non-productive. About 280 gigabases of sequencing data and 70 million to 100 million unique TCR sequences made up an early release that covered approximately 620 HLA-typed donors. Donor age, sex, ethnicity and CMV serostatus were compiled alongside the repertoire data. In the later analysis, no new phenotypic data were used to find candidate immune exposures; instead, reliance was placed on TCR beta sequences and their occurrence across donors. Typing coverage differed by locus: A, B, C, DRB1 and DQB1 were typed in about 629-640 donors, DQA1 in 500 to 550, DPA1 in over 600, and DPB1 in just under 490. Every repertoire in the discovery cohort had been generated on one and the same sequencing platform. In a later genetic analysis, genome-wide SNP genotypes for 398 of the 666 donors were used, and that subset was treated as a discovery cohort. The T cell repertoires of 666 subjects were profiled by immunosequencing and related to cytomegalovirus serostatus. In addition to the first cohort of approximately 650 subjects, a separate validation cohort of 100 to 150 different subjects was used.

General findings and caveats noted by the study authors: A further reported finding was that TCR beta sequences accurately predicted the HLA-A and HLA-B alleles for most subjects in the first cohort. The authors suggested that the approach could potentially be extended to other disease states and immunological phenotypes. Several of the top co-occurrence clusters appeared to be linked to parvovirus B19, influenza, CMV and Epstein-Barr virus, according to a later analysis. HLA typing was unavailable for some donors at each locus, so association tests used only the typed subset. In both the original and validation cohorts, the classifier was reported to diagnose cytomegalovirus status with high specificity and sensitivity. Seventeen rarely observed V segments, including chromosome 9 orphons, were excluded from the earlier analysis of some 590 of the donors because counts were too low. Most TCR sequences were seen in very few donors, while some public TCRs were found in many individuals. Correlated functional status among segregating V segments might be attributable to linkage disequilibrium, but an unknown experimental factor could not be ruled out. A total of fewer than 200 TCR beta chains were listed by the study as associated with cytomegalovirus. Strong co-occurrence of HLA alleles, especially DR and DQ, made assigning TCR associations to individual alleles difficult. An earlier analysis of several hundred of the donors showed that most TCR beta V segments appeared in productive rearrangements either about 90% or about 30% of the time, which broadly matched IMGT annotations. The 87-base-pair reads could not distinguish some IMGT-functional V segments, including TRBV6-2 and TRBV6-3, so those segments were excluded. A later genetic analysis reported fewer N-insertions in productive TCRs among donors in an Asian-associated ancestry cluster than the roughly 700-donor mean. Roughly uniform sequencing depth across donors was assumed in presence/absence analyses, although this assumption may not hold. Immune exposure information for the cohort was limited to CMV serostatus. According to a later analysis, TCR association rates differed among HLA loci, with DRB1 alleles showing the most associated TCRs and HLA-C alleles showing the fewest. Only TCR beta chains were sequenced in this cohort, and the absence of alpha or paired-chain data limited detectable features. A cluster of highly shared sequence variants was judged likely to be a technical artifact of the sequencing pipeline. Specific HLA alleles were associated with roughly 16,000 TCR beta sequences at a false discovery rate of 0.05 in a later analysis. Compared with equally common non-associated chains, HLA-associated TCR beta chains in a later analysis were more clonally expanded and had lower generation probabilities. In vitro tests confirmed that a few of the cytomegalovirus-associated TCR beta chains recognize cytomegalovirus antigens. V-gene and J-gene trimming of TCR beta chains was associated with a missense DCLRE1C variant in a later genetic analysis, and the association was replicated in an independent cohort. In a later analysis, most CMV-associated TCR beta chains were found to appear HLA-restricted, with HLA associations seemingly driven largely by CMV exposure.

CDR1 and CDR2 are read off the germline V gene as SGHRS and YFSETQ. Ends trimmed: V by 5 bases, J by 4 bases; bases unmatched to a gene: 6. From the cysteine through the phenylalanine, the CDR3 covers 14 amino acids. The retained sequence is limited to the CDR3, 42 bases, with the frame set at the first base. The cohort was made up of about 610 healthy bone marrow donors. At the time of sampling, all cohort members were nominally healthy, though unrecorded immune exposures were likely present. The donor tested CMV seronegative, placing the donor among the 350 or so seronegative members of the cohort. A peripheral blood sample was collected from each donor, and TCR beta sequencing was performed on peripheral blood mononuclear cells. The Qiagen DNeasy Blood Extraction Kit was used to extract genomic DNA from the blood cell samples.

The sequence links TRBV5-1 to TRBJ1-3; 7 junctional bases match TRBD1. The TCR was taken from a woman aged 18-29 years in good health and CMV-seronegative. Specimen: PBMCs. The CDR3 reads CASSSDRMGNTIYF. The DNA sequence is given as TGCGCCAGCAGTTCGGACAGGATGGGAAACACCATATATTTT.